The rows below give T cell receptor beta chains drawn from one sample of a study of blood T cell repertoires in COVID-19. Only in-frame clones appear in the TCRdb table, and some are missing; sequencing was by immunoSEQ multiplex PCR. Here the sample spans hundreds of thousands of clones, 80% to 90% being singletons. The sequencing input was PBMCs or T cells enriched from blood (not recorded which). The receptor set was obtained from a man aged 25-40 years who had recovered from COVID-19. Both conserved end residues are part of each CDR3. The D gene is left open where the match is weak. Part of the rows lack a size; the others show once, few, many or a class for expanded clones.

D	J	length	size	V	DNA	CDR3
TRBD1	TRBJ1-2	14	-	TRBV18	TGTGCCAGCTCACCGGGGACAGGCGACTATGGCTACACCTTC	CASSPGTGDYGYTF
-	TRBJ2-1	14	-	TRBV5-6	TGTGCCAGCAGCTTTCGGGGACTGAACAATGAGCAGTTCTTC	CASSFRGLNNEQFF
-	TRBJ2-1	12	-	TRBV19	TGTGCCAGTAGGAGGAGGGTTGATGAGCAGTTCTTC	CASRRRVDEQFF
-	TRBJ2-5	14	-	TRBV2	TGTGCCAGCAGCCTACAGGGCCACCAAGAGACCCAGTACTTC	CASSLQGHQETQYF
-	TRBJ2-3	17	once	TRBV28	TGTGCCAGCAGCTCTATCTCGACTAGAGGGGGGGCAGATACGCAGTATTTT	CASSSISTRGGADTQYF
TRBD1	TRBJ2-5	17	-	TRBV24-1	TGTGCCACCAGCGCCCCCGGGACAGGGGCCCCTCTCGGGACCCAGTACTTC	CATSAPGTGAPLGTQYF
-	TRBJ2-2	13	-	TRBV5-4	TGTGCCAGCAGCTTGACTAGCACCGGGGAGCTGTTTTTT	CASSLTSTGELFF
TRBD2	TRBJ2-3	13	-	TRBV27	TGTGCCAGCACGGGACTAGGCGCAGATACGCAGTATTTT	CASTGLGADTQYF
-	TRBJ1-5	12	few	TRBV4-2	TGTGCCAGCAGCCGCACAGGTCAGCCCCAGCATTTT	CASSRTGQPQHF
TRBD1	TRBJ2-7	15	-	TRBV27	TGTGCCAGCAGTTTAGTCTCGGACAGGGTAAGCGAGCAGTACTTC	CASSLVSDRVSEQYF
-	TRBJ1-3	15	-	TRBV28	TGTGCCAGCAGTTTATTCGCGGCGGGGGGAAACACCATATATTTT	CASSLFAAGGNTIYF
-	TRBJ2-1	15	-	TRBV11-2	TGTGCCAGCAGCTTATGGGTTCGGGTCGATGATGAGCAGTTCTTC	CASSLWVRVDDEQFF
-	TRBJ2-1	13	-	TRBV28	TGTGCCAGCAGTATAACAACCTGGGGCGAGCAGTTCTTC	CASSITTWGEQFF
TRBD1	TRBJ2-2	15	-	TRBV5-1	TGCGCCAGTCGGACCGGGACAGGGAACACCGGGGAGCTGTTTTTT	CASRTGTGNTGELFF
-	TRBJ1-1	15	-	TRBV19	TGTGCCAGTAGTACTACCGGCAGGGTTGGCACTGAAGCTTTCTTT	CASSTTGRVGTEAFF
-	TRBJ2-3	15	-	TRBV5-1	TGCGCCAGCAGCTCTTGGTCAACTAGCACAGATACGCAGTATTTT	CASSSWSTSTDTQYF
-	TRBJ2-1	14	-	TRBV7-6	TGTGCCAGCAGCTTAGTAGGGGGAAACAATGAGCAGTTCTTC	CASSLVGGNNEQFF
-	TRBJ2-2	17	-	TRBV21-1	TGTGCCAGCAGCAAAGCCTGGGGACAGGGAGAAACCGGGGAGCTGTTTTTT	CASSKAWGQGETGELFF
TRBD1	TRBJ1-2	13	-	TRBV19	TGTGCCAGTAGTATGGCGGACAGGCATGGCTACACCTTC	CASSMADRHGYTF
-	TRBJ2-2	15	-	TRBV2	TGTGCCAGCAGTTCCGGACAGAGATACACCGGGGAGCTGTTTTTT	CASSSGQRYTGELFF
TRBD1	TRBJ1-4	14	-	TRBV29-1	TGCAGCGTTGTGGGACAGCAGGAAATGAAAAGGCTGTTTTTT	CSVVGQQEMKRLFF
-	TRBJ1-1	13	once	TRBV3-1/TRBV3-2	TGTGCCAGTTTTACCGCGGGGGACACTGAAGCTTTCTTT	CASFTAGDTEAFF
-	TRBJ1-6	19	-	TRBV5-6	TGTGCCAGCAGCTTTTTTCGCAGGGGAATTAGCTCCTATAATTCACCCCTCCACTTT	CASSFFRRGISSYNSPLHF
TRBD1	TRBJ1-1	18	-	TRBV28	TGTGCCAGCAGCCACCACCCCCGGACAGGGAATGTGGGCACTGAAGCTTTCTTT	CASSHHPRTGNVGTEAFF
-	TRBJ1-5	15	-	TRBV28	TGTGCCAGCATCGCTGCGGTGGCAGTTAATCAGCCCCAGCATTTT	CASIAAVAVNQPQHF
TRBD2	TRBJ2-5	14	-	TRBV9	TGTGCCAGCAGTTCCGGGACTAGCGGGGGGGCCCAGTACTTC	CASSSGTSGGAQYF
TRBD1	TRBJ1-1	15	-	TRBV5-1	TGCGCCAGCAGCCCGAGGACAGGGGGGCTCACTGAAGCTTTCTTT	CASSPRTGGLTEAFF
-	TRBJ1-6	14	-	TRBV6-1	TGTGCCAGCAGTGATAGCCACTATAATTCACCCCTCCACTTT	CASSDSHYNSPLHF
TRBD1	TRBJ2-7	14	once	TRBV10-3	TGTGCCATCAGTGAAGGGACAGGCGCCTACGAGCAGTACTTC	CAISEGTGAYEQYF
TRBD2	TRBJ2-7	14	-	TRBV14	TGTGCCAGCAGCGCCCGGGAGGGATCAGGCGAGCAGTACTTC	CASSAREGSGEQYF
TRBD2	TRBJ2-2	19	-	TRBV29-1	TGCAGCGTTGAAAACTTAAGTAGCGGGAGGGCCGTGAACACCGGGGAGCTGTTTTTT	CSVENLSSGRAVNTGELFF
TRBD1	TRBJ2-1	15	-	TRBV28	TGTGCCAGCAGTCCCGGGACAGGGGGCTTGAATGAGCAGTTCTTC	CASSPGTGGLNEQFF
-	TRBJ1-1	14	-	TRBV29-1	TGCAGCGCCTCCGTCGTGCAGGGCACCACTGAAGCTTTCTTT	CSASVVQGTTEAFF
TRBD2	TRBJ2-1	15	-	TRBV5-1	TGCGCCAGCAGCCCCGGGGTAGCGGGAAGCAATGAGCAGTTCTTC	CASSPGVAGSNEQFF
-	TRBJ1-2	13	-	TRBV6-5	TGTGCCAGCAGCCCCCAGGGTTTCGGTGGCTACACCTTC	CASSPQGFGGYTF
-	TRBJ2-6	14	-	TRBV3-1/TRBV3-2	TGTGCCAGCAGCAGACAAGCTGGGGCCAACGTCCTGACTTTC	CASSRQAGANVLTF
-	TRBJ2-4	15	-	TRBV18	TGTGCCAGCTCACCGGGGAGCCTAGCCAAAAACATTCAGTACTTC	CASSPGSLAKNIQYF
TRBD2	TRBJ2-7	14	-	TRBV30	TGTGCCTGGGCGGGTAAAGCGGGATGGGTCGAGCAGTACTTC	CAWAGKAGWVEQYF
-	TRBJ2-3	16	-	TRBV28	TGTGCCAGCAGTCCCCGGGGGTTCACCCCCGGAAGGGCGCAGTATTTT	CASSPRGFTPGRAQYF
-	TRBJ2-3	14	-	TRBV10-3	TGTGCCATCAGCGCCGGAGGCTCGACAGATACGCAGTATTTT	CAISAGGSTDTQYF
-	TRBJ2-1	13	-	TRBV29-1	TGCAGCGTTGTCGGGGTCCTCTACAATGAGCAGTTCTTC	CSVVGVLYNEQFF
TRBD2	TRBJ2-7	15	-	TRBV9	TGTGCCAGCAGCATGGGGACTAGCGAGATCTACGAGCAGTACTTC	CASSMGTSEIYEQYF
TRBD1	TRBJ2-1	14	-	TRBV7-9	TGTGCCAGCAGCCCCGTACAGGGGTACAATGAGCAGTTCTTC	CASSPVQGYNEQFF
-	TRBJ2-5	15	-	TRBV10-2	TGCGCCAGCACCGATCCCCAGGGTGGAGAAGAGACCCAGTACTTC	CASTDPQGGEETQYF
-	TRBJ1-3	17	-	TRBV10-2	TGCGCCAGCAGGGGGGGGCCCGTGGATAATACTGGAAACACCATATATTTT	CASRGGPVDNTGNTIYF
-	TRBJ2-1	13	-	TRBV10-2	TGCGCCAGCAGTGAGTATCGGTACAATGAGCAGTTCTTC	CASSEYRYNEQFF